This is a list of T cell receptor beta chains from one sample in a study of follicular helper T cells after annual influenza vaccination. Here immunoSEQ multiplex PCR was the method, and the copy in TCRdb shows in-frame clones only, minus some. The profile shows about 15,000 clones, roughly 83% of them singletons. The sample consisted of CXCR5+ CD38- circulating T follicular helper cells from blood, taken 7 days after influenza vaccination. The source of these receptors is an adult who received the influenza vaccine. Each CDR3 is given with its conserved first and last residue. Each record gives: D gene, J gene, clone size, CDR3 length, V gene, CDR3 DNA, CDR3 protein. A D gene is named only where the DNA matches it firmly. Not every row has a clone size; where given, it reads once, few, many or a size class.

D gene: -; J gene: TRBJ1-5; clone size: few; CDR3 length: 15; V gene: TRBV19; CDR3 DNA: TGTGCCAGTAGCTTGACAGGCTATAGCAATCAGCCCCAGCATTTT; CDR3 protein: CASSLTGYSNQPQHF
D gene: TRBD1; J gene: TRBJ2-6; clone size: -; CDR3 length: 19; V gene: TRBV4-2; CDR3 DNA: TGTGCCAGCAGCCATGATGGACAGGGAAAGAGCTCTGGGGCCAACGTCCTGACTTTC; CDR3 protein: CASSHDGQGKSSGANVLTF
D gene: -; J gene: TRBJ1-3; clone size: few; CDR3 length: 15; V gene: TRBV14; CDR3 DNA: TGTGCCAGCAGCCCCTACCGGGGGTCTGGAAACACCATATATTTT; CDR3 protein: CASSPYRGSGNTIYF
D gene: -; J gene: TRBJ2-7; clone size: -; CDR3 length: 15; V gene: TRBV4-1; CDR3 DNA: TGCGCCAGCAGCCAAGGATCTACGGGAGTCTACGAGCAGTACTTC; CDR3 protein: CASSQGSTGVYEQYF
D gene: -; J gene: TRBJ1-4; clone size: few; CDR3 length: 12; V gene: TRBV2; CDR3 DNA: TGTGCCAGCAGTGATCAGGGGAAAAAACTGTTTTTT; CDR3 protein: CASSDQGKKLFF
D gene: -; J gene: TRBJ1-2; clone size: -; CDR3 length: 15; V gene: TRBV28; CDR3 DNA: TGTGCCAGCAGCTTATCCCAACAGGGTCCGGGAGGCTACACCTTC; CDR3 protein: CASSLSQQGPGGYTF
D gene: -; J gene: TRBJ2-3; clone size: -; CDR3 length: 14; V gene: TRBV28; CDR3 DNA: TGTGCCAGCACGCGCGGCGGGCCCACAGATACGCAGTATTTT; CDR3 protein: CASTRGGPTDTQYF
D gene: -; J gene: TRBJ2-5; clone size: -; CDR3 length: 15; V gene: TRBV6-5; CDR3 DNA: TGTGCCAGCACTTCGGGAAGCGAGGGCCGAGGGACCCAGTACTTC; CDR3 protein: CASTSGSEGRGTQYF
D gene: -; J gene: TRBJ1-1; clone size: -; CDR3 length: 13; V gene: TRBV29-1; CDR3 DNA: TGCAGCGTTGATTACAGCATGAACACTGAAGCTTTCTTT; CDR3 protein: CSVDYSMNTEAFF
D gene: TRBD1; J gene: TRBJ1-2; clone size: -; CDR3 length: 16; V gene: TRBV5-6; CDR3 DNA: TGTGCCAGCAGCTGGGACGGGACAGGGAGCGGCTATGGCTACACCTTC; CDR3 protein: CASSWDGTGSGYGYTF
D gene: TRBD1; J gene: TRBJ1-2; clone size: -; CDR3 length: 13; V gene: TRBV2; CDR3 DNA: TGTGCCAGCACTCCGACAGGGGTCTATGGCTACACCTTC; CDR3 protein: CASTPTGVYGYTF
D gene: TRBD1; J gene: TRBJ1-2; clone size: -; CDR3 length: 13; V gene: TRBV7-9; CDR3 DNA: TGTGCCAGCAGCTTAGGGACAGGGCATGGCTACACCTTC; CDR3 protein: CASSLGTGHGYTF
D gene: -; J gene: TRBJ1-6; clone size: -; CDR3 length: 16; V gene: TRBV18; CDR3 DNA: TGTGCCAGCTCACAGCAGGGTGACTCCTATAATTCACCCCTCCACTTT; CDR3 protein: CASSQQGDSYNSPLHF
D gene: -; J gene: TRBJ1-6; clone size: -; CDR3 length: 17; V gene: TRBV15; CDR3 DNA: TGTGCCACCAGCAGGATGGAACTAAGCTCCTATAATTCACCCCTCCACTTT; CDR3 protein: CATSRMELSSYNSPLHF
D gene: -; J gene: TRBJ2-3; clone size: few; CDR3 length: 13; V gene: TRBV27; CDR3 DNA: TGTGCCAGCAGTTTAAGGGAGACAGATACGCAGTATTTT; CDR3 protein: CASSLRETDTQYF
D gene: -; J gene: TRBJ1-2; clone size: -; CDR3 length: 14; V gene: TRBV19; CDR3 DNA: TGTGCCAGTAGTAACCCTACGGAGCTGGGTGGCTACACCTTC; CDR3 protein: CASSNPTELGGYTF
D gene: -; J gene: TRBJ1-6; clone size: -; CDR3 length: 13; V gene: TRBV29-1; CDR3 DNA: TGCAGCGTTGGCGGGGACTTAGGTTCACCCCTCCACTTT; CDR3 protein: CSVGGDLGSPLHF
D gene: TRBD1; J gene: TRBJ1-2; clone size: -; CDR3 length: 16; V gene: TRBV28; CDR3 DNA: TGTGCCAGCAGTTCGCGCTCGGGACAGGACGTGTATGGCTACACCTTC; CDR3 protein: CASSSRSGQDVYGYTF
D gene: -; J gene: TRBJ1-3; clone size: -; CDR3 length: 16; V gene: TRBV6-5; CDR3 DNA: TGTGCCAGCAGTTACACGAGGACAGTTTCTGGAAACACCATATATTTT; CDR3 protein: CASSYTRTVSGNTIYF
D gene: TRBD1; J gene: TRBJ2-7; clone size: -; CDR3 length: 15; V gene: TRBV5-1; CDR3 DNA: TGCGCCAGCAGCTTGGATGTTCAGGGGGCGCGGGAGCAGTACTTC; CDR3 protein: CASSLDVQGAREQYF
D gene: -; J gene: TRBJ2-2; clone size: once; CDR3 length: 14; V gene: TRBV2; CDR3 DNA: TGTGCCAGCAGTCGAGTCCGAAACACCGGGGAGCTGTTTTTT; CDR3 protein: CASSRVRNTGELFF
D gene: -; J gene: TRBJ2-5; clone size: -; CDR3 length: 13; V gene: TRBV19; CDR3 DNA: TGTGCCAGTAGAACCCAGGGTCAAGAGACCCAGTACTTC; CDR3 protein: CASRTQGQETQYF
D gene: TRBD2; J gene: TRBJ2-3; clone size: -; CDR3 length: 17; V gene: TRBV2; CDR3 DNA: TGTGCCAGCAGTGAACGTTGGGCTAGCGGGAGTACAGATACGCAGTATTTT; CDR3 protein: CASSERWASGSTDTQYF
D gene: -; J gene: TRBJ1-4; clone size: -; CDR3 length: 17; V gene: TRBV4-2; CDR3 DNA: TGTGCCAGCAGCCAAGATCTGGGCTCCGAAGTTAATGAAAAACTGTTTTTT; CDR3 protein: CASSQDLGSEVNEKLFF
D gene: -; J gene: TRBJ2-1; clone size: -; CDR3 length: 15; V gene: TRBV7-9; CDR3 DNA: TGTGCCAGCAGCATTGACGGGAGCTCCTACAATGAGCAGTTCTTC; CDR3 protein: CASSIDGSSYNEQFF
D gene: -; J gene: TRBJ1-5; clone size: -; CDR3 length: 15; V gene: TRBV6-1; CDR3 DNA: TGTGCCAGCAGTGAAAGGGGAAACCGGGATCAGCCCCAGCATTTT; CDR3 protein: CASSERGNRDQPQHF
D gene: TRBD1; J gene: TRBJ2-7; clone size: -; CDR3 length: 16; V gene: TRBV7-8; CDR3 DNA: TGTGCCAGCAGCGCTAGAAGGACAGGTCGCGCCTACGAGCAGTACTTC; CDR3 protein: CASSARRTGRAYEQYF